This T cell receptor (beta chain) is drawn from a study of tumor-infiltrating lymphocytes in primary liver carcinoma. The template, around 540 ng total RNA, yielded TCR beta cDNA made with a constant-region primer. Construction of TCR beta libraries relied on three successive nested multiplex PCR rounds employing slightly modified ARM-PCR. Two initial PCR rounds of ten to eleven cycles each paired TRBV1-TRBV30 forward primers with a C-beta reverse primer. TCRdb processed the multiplex PCR reads anew with MiXCR; each CDR3 protein has one entry. The sample lists roughly 330,000 distinct CDR3 sequences; around 60% were seen once. The CDR3 is 14 residues long. CDR1 is LGHNA, CDR2 YSLEER, per germline. RNA isolated from unsorted whole blood supplied the blood RNA, with germline DNA also extracted. To note about this clonotype: The junction departs from germline at one end; a sequencing error may be responsible.

The source material was peripheral blood. The rearrangement uses TRBV4-3 and TRBJ1-1, with 9 bases that match TRBD1. This receptor was obtained from a man aged 35 to 55 with primary liver carcinoma and hepatitis B virus infection. CDR3 nucleotides: TGCGCCAGCAGACGAGGGACAGGGTCCACTGAAGCTTCCTTT. Translation gives CASRRGTGSTEASF.